This note documents a single T cell receptor (beta chain) sequence. Its target is unknown. Trimming left V 3 bases short and J 3 bases short, with 9 bases between. From germline, CDR1 is DFQATT and CDR2 SNEGSKA (reference sequence). This CDR3 region has 12 residues. This record belongs to a study of blood T cells in healthy people across ages. General study findings and limits: Among long-lived donors, naive CD4+ cells were more numerous and diversity higher than in aged donors. Not knowing donor CMV status may have confounded expanded clonotype changes. Measured against age, TCR beta diversity per million T cells decreased in a roughly linear manner.

Caucasian individuals from Russia who were healthy and aged roughly 6 to 95 acted as donors. The authors ran a second PCR of about 7 to 11 cycles using a sample-barcoded 5' primer and a J-beta primer mix. In TCRdb, the 5' RACE reads were re-called with MiXCR into one record per CDR3 protein. The profile shows around 1.5 million distinct CDR3 sequences, about 31% of them singletons. The rearrangement links TRBV20-1 to TRBJ2-7; D gene unclear. Sequencing input: blood. This TCR was recovered from a woman in her 30s in good health. The CDR3 region has the DNA TGCAGTGCTAGTTTGCCCTTCTACGAGCAGTACTTC. It specifies CSASLPFYEQYF.